This T cell receptor beta chain derives from a study of T cells in narcolepsy. Using immunoSEQ multiplex PCR, the repertoire was profiled, and TCRdb retains in-frame clones only, with some absent. The sample holds 30,000 or so clones; almost 80% are singletons and the top ten take less than 5%. J lost 8 bases, V lost 4 bases, and 3 bases had no gene match. This CDR3 is built from 13 residues. Germline V gene lookup returns CDR1 MNHNS and CDR2 SASEGT. Worth noting for this clone: No antigen is known for it.

Whole-study findings and limits: Autoreactive HCRT-specific and TRIB2-specific clonotypes were marked in same-patient CSF-versus-blood CD4+ comparisons. Healthy controls reportedly lacked the autoreactive clonotypes serially found in patients' blood.

V usage is TRBV6-1 and J usage is TRBJ2-1; TRBD2 agrees at 9 bases. The receptor comes from a human donor in good health. Sequencing used memory (CD45RA-) CD4+ T cells from blood. In DNA form, the CDR3 reads TGTGCCAGCAGTGGGGGACTAGCATATGAGCAGTTCTTC. It encodes CASSGGLAYEQFF.